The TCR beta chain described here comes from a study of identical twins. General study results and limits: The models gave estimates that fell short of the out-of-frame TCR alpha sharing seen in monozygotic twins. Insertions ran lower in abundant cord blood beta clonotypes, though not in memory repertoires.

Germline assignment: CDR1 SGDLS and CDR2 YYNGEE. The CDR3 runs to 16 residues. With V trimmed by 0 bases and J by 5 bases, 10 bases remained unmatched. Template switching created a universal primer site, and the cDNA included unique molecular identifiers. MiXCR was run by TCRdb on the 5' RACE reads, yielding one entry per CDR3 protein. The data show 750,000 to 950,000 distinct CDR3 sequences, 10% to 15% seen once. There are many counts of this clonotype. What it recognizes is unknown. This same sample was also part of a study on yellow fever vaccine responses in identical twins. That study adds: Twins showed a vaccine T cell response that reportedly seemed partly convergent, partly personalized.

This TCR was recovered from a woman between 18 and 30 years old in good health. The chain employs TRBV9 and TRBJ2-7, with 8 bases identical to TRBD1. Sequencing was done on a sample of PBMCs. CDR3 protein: CASSVALDQGANEQYF. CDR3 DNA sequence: TGTGCCAGCAGCGTAGCTTTAGACCAGGGGGCCAACGAGCAGTACTTC.